This T cell receptor (beta chain) was found in a study of T cells in Graves' hyperthyroidism and ophthalmopathy. In the study overall: Peripheral blood was obtained at initial diagnosis, preceding any treatment.

Clinical symptoms, serum thyroxine and TRAb, thyroid ultrasound and orbital computed tomography together formed the diagnostic basis. CDR1 is MNHEY and CDR2 is SVGEGT in the germline V gene. CDR3 size: 15 residues. Trimming cost V 10 bases and J 7 bases; bases outside gene matches: 12. RNA transcripts yielded amplified TCR beta CDR3 regions. Carried out on the TCR CDR3, a first-round RT-PCR used the HTBI primer set. From the multiplex PCR reads, TCRdb called clonotypes with MiXCR, one entry per CDR3 protein. Here the sample spans 690,000 or so distinct CDR3 sequences, 18% being singletons. The sequenced sample consisted of blood. This sequence joins TRBV6-2 or TRBV6-3 and TRBJ2-2; 10 nucleotides agree with TRBD2. The sequence was obtained from a woman in her fifties or sixties with Graves' hyperthyroidism that later progressed to Graves' ophthalmopathy. CDR3 sequence reads: CATKPSGGAFGELFF. The CDR3 nucleotides read TGTGCCACCAAACCCAGCGGGGGGGCCTTCGGGGAGCTGTTTTTT.